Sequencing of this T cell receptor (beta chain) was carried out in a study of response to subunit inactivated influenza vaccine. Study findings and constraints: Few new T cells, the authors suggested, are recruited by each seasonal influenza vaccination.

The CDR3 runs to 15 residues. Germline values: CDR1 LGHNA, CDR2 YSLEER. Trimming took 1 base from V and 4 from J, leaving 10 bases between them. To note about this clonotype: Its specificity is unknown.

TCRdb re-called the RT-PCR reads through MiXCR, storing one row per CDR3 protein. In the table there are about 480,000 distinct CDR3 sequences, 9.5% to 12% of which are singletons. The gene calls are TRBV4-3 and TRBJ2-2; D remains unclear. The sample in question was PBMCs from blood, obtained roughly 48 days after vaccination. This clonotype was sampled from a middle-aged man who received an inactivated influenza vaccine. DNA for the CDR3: TGCGCCAGCAGCCAAGCGGCCAGCCTCACCGGGGAGCTGTTTTTT. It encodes CASSQAASLTGELFF.